These 5 T cell receptor beta chains were sequenced from one sample in a study of blood T cell repertoires in COVID-19. Assay: immunoSEQ multiplex PCR; the TCRdb copy retains only in-frame clones and omits some. The repertoire includes 200,000 to 250,000 clones, approximately 86% of them detected once, and 3% to 4.5% sits in the top ten. Material for sequencing was peripheral blood. These receptors originate from an elderly woman with acute or convalescent COVID-19.

This clone occurred once. This chain uses TRBV30 with TRBJ2-2; 9 bases align to TRBD2. The CDR3 has 15 residues. After removal of 0 bases from V and 7 bases from J, the junction contained 6 bases not matched to a gene. CDR1 is GTSNPN and CDR2 is SVGIG in the germline V gene (reference sequence). In DNA form, the CDR3 reads TGTGCCTGGAGTGTAGGTCTAGCGGGGTACGGGGAGCTGTTTTTT. Translated, it gives CAWSVGLAGYGELFF.

The rearrangement uses TRBV29-1 and TRBJ2-7, with 8 positions matching TRBD1. This CDR3 is built from 14 residues. CDR1 and CDR2 from the germline V gene are SQVTM and ANQGSEA. Losses at the gene ends were 2 bases for V and 6 bases for J; bases not matched to a gene: 9. The chain's CDR3 is CSVEKTGGTSEQYF. CDR3 sequence (DNA): TGCAGCGTTGAAAAAACAGGGGGTACCTCCGAGCAGTACTTC.

The chain is built from TRBV13 and TRBJ1-4, with D tentatively TRBD1 (6 bases). Germline V lookup: CDR1 PRHDT, CDR2 FYEKMQ (reference sequence). The CDR3 contains 14 residues. V gave up 5 bases and J gave up 2 bases, with 9 bases separating them. The CDR3: CASSQGQTNEKLFF. CDR3 nucleotide sequence: TGTGCCAGCAGCCAAGGACAGACTAATGAAAAACTGTTTTTT.

This chain uses TRBV5-6 with TRBJ1-2; the match to TRBD1 covers 7 bases. This CDR3 comprises 14 residues. The germline V gene encodes CDR1 SGHDT and CDR2 YYEEEE. V trimming: 0 bases; J trimming: 7 bases; junction bases outside the gene matches: 6. The CDR3, as DNA: TGTGCCAGCAGCTTGGGGGAACAGGGGTCTGGCTACACCTTC. Translation: CASSLGEQGSGYTF.

V and J are TRBV27 and TRBJ1-2, with 7 bases fitting TRBD1. Germline V gives CDR1 MNHEY, CDR2 SMNVEV (reference sequence). Trimming took 6 bases from V and 8 from J; bases not matched to a gene: 9. The CDR3 length is 13 residues. The CDR3 nucleotides read TGTGCCAGCAGCTTGACAGGGCTGCAGGGCTACACCTTC. This sequence encodes CASSLTGLQGYTF.